Listed here are 19 T cell receptor beta chains from one sample, sequenced in a study of blood T cell repertoires in COVID-19. Using immunoSEQ multiplex PCR, the repertoire was profiled, and TCRdb retains in-frame clones only, with some absent. The profile shows some 350,000 clones, over 75% of them singletons. Sequenced material: PBMCs or T cells enriched from blood (not recorded which). Receptors originate from a woman aged 25 to 45 who had recovered from COVID-19.

In DNA, the CDR3 is TGCGCCAGCAGCTTGGAGGGACAGGGGGCCTACTATGGCTACACCTTC. Translated, it gives CASSLEGQGAYYGYTF. This chain joins TRBV5-1 and TRBJ1-2; TRBD1 matches 12 bases. The CDR3 runs to 16 residues. V gave up 0 bases and J gave up 3 bases; unmatched junction bases: 3. Germline V CDR1 and CDR2: SGHRS, YFSETQ.

Only a few counts were recorded for this clone. The rearrangement links TRBV6-7 to TRBJ2-3, with 9 bases matching TRBD1. TRBV6-7 is recorded as an ORF, its role being uncertain. Trimming removed 2 bases from V and 4 bases from J; junction bases left unmatched: 10. This CDR3 is 17 amino acids long. CDR3 loop: CASSYTFRDREPDTQYF. In DNA, the CDR3 is TGTGCCAGCAGTTACACGTTTCGGGACAGGGAACCAGATACGCAGTATTTT.

The chain uses TRBV6-6 and TRBJ1-1; D is uncertain. Trimming pared 0 bases from V and 4 bases from J, leaving 9 bases between. The CDR3 consists of 14 residues. Looked up from germline, CDR1 is MNHNY and CDR2 is SVGAGI (reference sequence). The CDR3 DNA follows: TGTGCCAGCAGTTACTCGAGGCCCGGCACTGAAGCTTTCTTT. Translating it yields CASSYSRPGTEAFF.

This chain's CDR3 is CVRSLGAKGDGYTF. The CDR3 bases are TGTGTCAGAAGCTTGGGGGCTAAGGGGGATGGCTACACCTTC. This rearrangement joins TRBV7-5 to TRBJ1-2; TRBD1 is the table's D call and was not checked against the DNA. TRBV7-5 is shown as a pseudogene. The CDR3 extends over 14 amino acids.

V and J are TRBV11-3 and TRBJ2-3; 8 nucleotides line up with TRBD2. The germline CDR1 and CDR2 sequences are SGHNT and YENEEA. There are 16 residues in the CDR3. Unmatched junction bases numbered 4, after V lost 1 base and J lost 1 base. The CDR3 nucleotides are TGTGCCAGCAGCTTAGTCGGAGCGGGGGGCACAGATACGCAGTATTTT. It encodes CASSLVGAGGTDTQYF.

The J gene is TRBJ1-2, the V gene TRBV2; 7 nucleotides agree with TRBD1. The CDR3 covers 14 residues. After removal of 4 bases from V and 4 bases from J, the junction contained 6 bases not matched to a gene. Germline V gene sequence: CDR1 SNHLY, CDR2 FYNNEI. CDR3 region: CASSGRTGSYGYTF. CDR3 nucleotide sequence: TGTGCCAGCAGTGGTCGGACAGGCTCCTATGGCTACACCTTC.

Only one count was recorded for this clone. V gene TRBV9 combines with J gene TRBJ2-3; possibly TRBD2 for D (7 bases). Trimming took 0 bases from V and 0 from J, leaving 11 bases between them. Germline CDR1 reads SGDLS; CDR2 reads YYNGEE. This CDR3 contains 16 residues. The CDR3 sequence: CASSVDGGGSTDTQYF. The DNA of the CDR3 is TGTGCCAGCAGCGTAGATGGCGGGGGCAGCACAGATACGCAGTATTTT.

J is TRBJ1-1 and V is TRBV11-3; TRBD1 aligns across 7 bases. This CDR3 is built from 18 residues. V dropped 5 bases and J dropped 1; count of bases not matched to a gene: 16. CDR1 is SGHNT, CDR2 YENEEA, per germline. CDR3 nucleotide sequence: TGTGCCAGCAGCCATACTGGAATGTGGGGACAGCAGAACACTGAAGCTTTCTTT. It translates to CASSHTGMWGQQNTEAFF.

This clone has more than one count but fewer than ten. The sample carries other DNA sequences with the same CDR3. This rearrangement joins TRBV19 to TRBJ1-3; D call uncertain. CDR1 LNHDA and CDR2 SQIVND come from the germline V gene (reference sequence). V dropped 1 base and J dropped 1 base, with 5 bases sitting between them. The CDR3 consists of 14 residues. CDR3 bases: TGTGCCAGTAGTATAGGCGGATCTGGAAACACCATATATTTT. Protein sequence: CASSIGGSGNTIYF.

The chain's CDR3 is CASSLARSYEQYF. The CDR3 nucleotides read TGTGCCAGCAGCTTGGCCCGCTCCTACGAGCAGTACTTC. The V gene is TRBV7-2, the J gene TRBJ2-7; D remains ambiguous. This CDR3 spans 13 amino acids. Germline V gene sequence: CDR1 SGHTA, CDR2 FQGNSA. V lost 3 bases and J lost 0, with 6 bases in between.

The chain employs TRBV27 and TRBJ1-5; tentatively, D is TRBD1 (5 bases). Between the trimmed V and J ends, which lost 2 bases and 1 base, there was a span of 15 bases. CDR1 and CDR2 from the germline V gene are MNHEY and SMNVEV (reference sequence). CDR3 size: 17 residues. The CDR3 bases are TGTGCCAGCAGTTTAAGAGGGACTGACCGCAGCAATCAGCCCCAGCATTTT. Encoded protein: CASSLRGTDRSNQPQHF.

The rearrangement joins TRBV10-2 to TRBJ1-2, with 9 positions matching TRBD1. This CDR3 has 15 residues. V shed 3 bases, J shed 4 bases, and the junction held 6 bases outside the gene matches. CDR1 is WSHSY and CDR2 is SAAADI in the germline V gene. CDR3 bases: TGCGCCAGCAGTGATGCCGGGACAGGGCGCTATGGCTACACCTTC. It specifies CASSDAGTGRYGYTF.

This clone was counted a few times. This chain links TRBV5-1 with TRBJ2-7, with TRBD2 identical over 8 bases. The V and J ends lost 3 bases and 1 base, in that order; junction bases with no gene match: 6. Germline V gene sequence: CDR1 SGHRS, CDR2 YFSETQ. The CDR3 is 15 residues long. The CDR3 bases are TGCGCCAGCAGCTGGACTAGCATAAAATCCTACGAGCAGTACTTC. It codes for CASSWTSIKSYEQYF.

The genes are TRBV20-1 and TRBJ2-7; 10 positions match TRBD1. Germline CDR1 is DFQATT and CDR2 is SNEGSKA (reference sequence). Trimming at V came to 3 bases and at J to 4 bases, leaving 3 bases not matched to a gene. This CDR3 has 13 residues. The CDR3 reads CSASWDRGYEQYF. Here the CDR3 DNA reads TGCAGTGCTAGTTGGGACAGGGGATACGAGCAGTACTTC.

The V call is TRBV28, the J call TRBJ1-2; 9 bases are shared with TRBD1. Unmatched junction bases numbered 5, after V lost 4 bases and J lost 5 bases. Per germline, CDR1 MDHEN and CDR2 SYDVKM. The CDR3 runs 14 residues. In DNA, the CDR3 is TGTGCCAGCAGTTCGGGACAGGGCTTATATGGCTACACCTTC. Protein: CASSSGQGLYGYTF.

Written as DNA, the CDR3 is TGTGCCAGCAGTTCCCGGACAGGGAGAAGGGATACGCAGTATTTT. Protein product: CASSSRTGRRDTQYF. This chain uses TRBV7-9 with TRBJ2-3, with TRBD1 matching 8 bases. The V and J ends lost 6 bases and 6 bases, in that order; junction bases with no gene match: 11. This CDR3 is 15 amino acids long. Germline V gene sequence: CDR1 SEHNR, CDR2 FQNEAQ (reference sequence).

The chain carries TRBV4-3 and TRBJ2-7; TRBD2 matches at 12 bases. CDR1 and CDR2 from the germline V gene are LGHNA and YSLEER. This CDR3 spans 14 amino acids. The junction had 6 bases not matched to a gene; V was cut back by 0 bases and J by 12 bases. CDR3 loop: CASSQELAGGPRYF. In DNA form, the CDR3 reads TGCGCCAGCAGCCAAGAGCTAGCGGGGGGGCCCCGGTACTTC.

Points on this clone: One end of the junction is discordant with germline, which a read error may explain. The chain couples TRBV7-7 to TRBJ2-2, with a possible D match to TRBD1 (6 bases). Germline CDR1 and CDR2: SSHAT and FNYEAQ (reference sequence). CDR3 size: 15 residues. This CDR3 reads CASSLLAGDTGELFF. CDR3 DNA sequence: TGTGCTAGCAGCTTATTGGCAGGGGACACCGGGGAGCTGTTTTTT. Together with reference TRBV7-7 and TRBJ2-2, the CDR3 gives the full variable domain: GAGVSQSPRYKVTKRGQDVTLRCDPISSHATLYWYQQALGQGPEFLTYFNYEAQPDKSGLPSDRFSAERPEGSISTLTIQRTEQRDSAMYRCASSLLAGDTGELFFGEGSRLTVL.

Only a few counts were recorded for this clone. The chain couples TRBV6-5 to TRBJ1-2; 8 positions agree with TRBD1. The germline V gene has CDR1 MNHEY and CDR2 SVGAGI. J gave up 4 bases and V 6 bases, and 10 bases lay outside the gene matches. The CDR3 totals 15 residues. The CDR3 DNA is TGTGCCAGCAGACCCACGCAGGGGGCAATCTATGGCTACACCTTC. Its translation is CASRPTQGAIYGYTF.